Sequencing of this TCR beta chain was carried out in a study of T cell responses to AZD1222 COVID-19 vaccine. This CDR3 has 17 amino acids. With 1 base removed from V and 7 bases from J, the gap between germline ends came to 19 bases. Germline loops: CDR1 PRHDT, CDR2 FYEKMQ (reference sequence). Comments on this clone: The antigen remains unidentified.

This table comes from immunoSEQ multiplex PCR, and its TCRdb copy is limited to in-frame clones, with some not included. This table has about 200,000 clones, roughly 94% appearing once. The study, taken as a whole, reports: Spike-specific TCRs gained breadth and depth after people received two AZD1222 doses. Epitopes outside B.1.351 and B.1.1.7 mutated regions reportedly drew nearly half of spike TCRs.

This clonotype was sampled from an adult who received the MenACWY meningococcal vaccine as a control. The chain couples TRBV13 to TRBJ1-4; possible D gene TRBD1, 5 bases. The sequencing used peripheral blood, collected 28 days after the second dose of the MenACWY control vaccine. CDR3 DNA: TGTGCCAGCAGCTTAGCCCGTCGGGGGGGAGTTGGTGAAAAACTGTTTTTT. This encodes CASSLARRGGVGEKLFF.